The 19 T cell receptor beta chains below were found in one sample sequenced in a study of PD-1 blockade in classical Hodgkin lymphoma (dated by TCRdb to 2020 to 2022). The library was produced with the immunoSEQ multiplex PCR assay. Imported from immuneACCESS, the table was reduced by TCRdb to in-frame sequences with V and J called. These copies leave out some clones; in studies compared against another copy, an unresolved V gene accounts for under half, and the cause of the remainder is not known. The sample table holds approximately 60,000 clones, of which about nine tenths were seen once. The top ten constitute around 9.7% of the sample. The intended sense of this specimen's time point label: cycle 1 day 1 (C1D1), immediately before nivolumab initiation. Relapse after autologous stem cell transplantation had occurred in all trial patients, and cohorts A, B and C were distinguished by prior brentuximab vedotin exposure.

This specimen was peripheral blood mononuclear cells (PBMCs), taken at baseline. The receptor set was obtained from a human donor with classical Hodgkin lymphoma.

This chain joins TRBV19 and TRBJ2-7, with a tentative D call TRBD2 (5 bases). Germline lookup yields CDR1 LNHDA and CDR2 SQIVND (reference sequence). The V end was cut by 5 bases, the J end by 2 bases, with 13 bases between. CDR3 length: 14 amino acids. The CDR3 DNA is TGTGCCAGTAGTCGGACGGAGGCCGCCTACGAGCAGTACTTC. Amino acids: CASSRTEAAYEQYF.

The rearrangement uses TRBV6-1 and TRBJ2-1, with D unresolved. The CDR3 runs 14 residues. CDR1 is MNHNS and CDR2 is SASEGT in the germline V gene. Trimming removed 6 bases at V and 0 bases at J, with 9 bases between. CDR3 sequence reads: CASRAVSSYNEQFF. The CDR3 DNA is TGTGCCAGCAGAGCAGTGAGCTCCTACAATGAGCAGTTCTTC.

This clone occurred once. The rearrangement joins TRBV4-1 to TRBJ2-1, with TRBD1 identical over 9 bases. With V trimmed by 4 bases and J by 8 bases, 3 bases remained unmatched. This CDR3 spans 13 amino acids. The germline CDR1 and CDR2 sequences are MGHRA and YSYEKL. The CDR3 loop reads CASSPGTGHEQFF. In nucleotides, the CDR3 is TGCGCCAGCAGCCCAGGGACAGGGCATGAGCAGTTCTTC.

The chain is built from TRBV16 and TRBJ2-1; D possibly corresponds to TRBD1 (5 bases). Germline V lookup: CDR1 KGHSY, CDR2 FQNENV. V gave up 2 bases and J gave up 8 bases, with 16 bases separating them. The CDR3 totals 15 residues. Here the CDR3 DNA reads TGTGCCAGCAGCCAACTAAAGACAGTGCGAGATGAGCAGTTCTTC. It encodes CASSQLKTVRDEQFF.

This clone came up a few times. This chain joins TRBV11-2 and TRBJ2-5; TRBD1 aligns across 9 bases. Trimming removed 1 base from V and 4 bases from J; junction bases left unmatched: 13. CDR1 is SGHAT, CDR2 FQNNGV, per germline. The CDR3 runs to 18 residues. CDR3 sequence reads: CASSLAGWGQGSRETQYF. The CDR3 DNA reads TGTGCCAGCAGCTTAGCGGGTTGGGGACAGGGAAGTCGAGAGACCCAGTACTTC.

The genes are TRBV28 and TRBJ2-5, with TRBD2 identical over 9 bases. The germline gives CDR1 MDHEN, CDR2 SYDVKM. V gave up 6 bases and J gave up 5 bases; unmatched junction bases: 10. This CDR3 has 15 residues. The CDR3 here is CASSPAGGGGETQYF. The CDR3, as DNA: TGTGCCAGCAGCCCAGCGGGGGGCGGTGGGGAGACCCAGTACTTC. The complete variable domain, with remaining parts taken from reference TRBV28 and TRBJ2-5, reads DVKVTQSSRYLVKRTGEKVFLECVQDMDHENMFWYRQDPGLGLRLIYFSYDVKMKEKGDIPEGYSVSREKKERFSLILESASTNQTSMYLCASSPAGGGGETQYFGPGTRLLVL.

CDR3 sequence: CASSVARTGSYNEQFF. The CDR3 DNA sequence: TGTGCCAGCAGCGTAGCCCGGACAGGGTCGTACAATGAGCAGTTCTTC. J is TRBJ2-1 and V is TRBV9; 8 positions agree with TRBD1. The V and J ends lost 0 bases and 4 bases, in that order; junction bases with no gene match: 6. This CDR3 region has 16 residues. Germline V gene lookup returns CDR1 SGDLS and CDR2 YYNGEE.

The chain has TRBV6-1 and TRBJ1-1; D is undetermined. The CDR3 extends over 13 amino acids. V gave up 2 bases and J gave up 7 bases, with 11 bases separating them. CDR1 MNHNS and CDR2 SASEGT come from the germline V gene. CDR3: CASSERVGSEAFF. CDR3 DNA sequence: TGTGCCAGCAGTGAACGAGTTGGTAGTGAAGCTTTCTTT.

The chain recombines TRBV7-7 with TRBJ2-1; TRBD2 aligns across 7 bases. The CDR3 contains 16 residues. J gave up 0 bases and V 4 bases, and 6 bases lay outside the gene matches. Germline CDR1 is SSHAT and CDR2 is FNYEAQ (reference sequence). The DNA of the CDR3 is TGTGCCAGCAGCTCCTCGACTAGCATCTCCTACAATGAGCAGTTCTTC. This gives the protein CASSSSTSISYNEQFF.

The V gene is TRBV20-1, the J gene TRBJ2-3; unclear D gene. CDR1 DFQATT and CDR2 SNEGSKA come from the germline V gene (reference sequence). The CDR3 covers 10 residues. Trimming shortened V by 3 bases and J by 3 bases, and 1 base separated the two germline ends. The DNA for the CDR3 is TGCAGTGCTAGTACAGATACGCAGTATTTT. Translating gives CSASTDTQYF.

V and J are TRBV6-6 and TRBJ1-5; D is undetermined. Germline CDR1 MNHNY, CDR2 SVGAGI (reference sequence). Trimming took 5 bases from V and 2 from J, leaving 10 bases between them. The length of the CDR3 is 14 residues. The CDR3 reads CASSTGYGNQPQHF. The CDR3 DNA reads TGTGCCAGCAGTACGGGATATGGCAATCAGCCCCAGCATTTT.

This clone was counted between two and nine times. The rearrangement joins TRBV5-1 to TRBJ2-1, with 7 nucleotides matching TRBD1. The CDR3 sequence is 13 residues long. The V gene end was trimmed by 2 bases and the J gene end by 8 bases; junction bases not matched to a gene: 4. CDR1 and CDR2 (germline): SGHRS, YFSETQ. The CDR3 spells CASSFTGVDEQFF. The CDR3 DNA reads as TGCGCCAGCAGCTTCACAGGGGTCGATGAGCAGTTCTTC.

There are a few counts of this clone. The rearrangement links TRBV6-5 to TRBJ2-5; the match to TRBD2 covers 7 bases. The ends lost 2 bases at V and 4 bases at J; junction bases unmatched: 1. This CDR3 spans 13 amino acids. CDR1 is MNHEY, CDR2 SVGAGI, per germline. This CDR3 is CASSYASGETQYF. The DNA for the CDR3 is TGTGCCAGCAGTTACGCTAGCGGAGAGACCCAGTACTTC.

The chain carries TRBV7-2 and TRBJ2-7, with 11 bases fitting TRBD2. This CDR3 has 18 residues. In germline, CDR1 is SGHTA, CDR2 FQGNSA. The V gene end was trimmed by 1 base and the J gene end by 3 bases; junction bases not matched to a gene: 11. CDR3: CASSLGVAGGMSYYEQYF. In DNA, the CDR3 is TGTGCCAGCAGCTTAGGTGTAGCGGGGGGGATGAGTTACTACGAGCAGTACTTC.

The chain joins TRBV6-5 to TRBJ2-3, with a possible D match to TRBD2 (6 bases). CDR3 length equals 15 residues. Germline-derived CDR1 and CDR2 are MNHEY and SVGAGI. Trimming stripped 2 bases from V and 2 bases from J, with 11 bases between. CDR3 amino acids: CASSYVGGPTDTQYF. The CDR3 bases are TGTGCCAGCAGTTACGTGGGGGGACCCACAGATACGCAGTATTTT.

This clone was counted a single time. The chain combines TRBV7-2 with TRBJ2-3; the D gene could be TRBD1 or TRBD2 (7 bases each). Per germline, CDR1 SGHTA and CDR2 FQGNSA. The CDR3 runs 16 residues. V gave up 1 base and J gave up 5 bases, with 16 bases separating them. CDR3 in amino acids: CASSLVGGGLGDTQYF. The CDR3 nucleotides read TGTGCCAGCAGCTTAGTGGGAGGGGGCCTGGGAGATACGCAGTATTTT.

This clone was seen a single time. The chain joins TRBV7-2 to TRBJ1-6; weak D call: TRBD1 (5 bases). The CDR3 totals 16 residues. V was pared by 4 bases and J by 8 bases, with 18 bases between. The germline CDR1 and CDR2 sequences are SGHTA and FQGNSA. The CDR3 DNA follows: TGTGCCAGCAGCTCCGGACCCGGGCAGGGTTATTCACCCCTCCACTTT. This encodes CASSSGPGQGYSPLHF.

V is TRBV28 and J is TRBJ1-4; 7 nucleotides agree with TRBD1. This CDR3 comprises 13 residues. Germline trimming cut 10 bases from V and 8 bases from J; bases unmatched to any gene: 10. Germline V CDR1 and CDR2: MDHEN, SYDVKM. The CDR3 spells CATLDRVEEKLFF. The CDR3, as DNA: TGTGCCACCCTCGACAGGGTTGAAGAAAAACTGTTTTTT.

The chain carries TRBV27 and TRBJ2-5; TRBD1 matches at 7 bases. CDR3 length: 13 amino acids. From germline, CDR1 is MNHEY and CDR2 SMNVEV (reference sequence). The V gene end was trimmed by 6 bases and the J gene end by 5 bases; junction bases not matched to a gene: 6. CDR3 amino acids: CASRRQGRETQYF. The CDR3 DNA reads TGTGCCAGCAGAAGACAGGGAAGGGAGACCCAGTACTTC.